These 8 T cell receptor beta chains originate from one sample sequenced in a study of blood T cell repertoires in COVID-19. Sequencing used immunoSEQ multiplex PCR; TCRdb keeps in-frame clones, though not all of them. The sample lists 200,000 to 250,000 clones, about 88% occurring once. The material sequenced was peripheral blood. These receptors were collected from a woman between 45 and 60 years old with COVID-19, enrolled during active disease.

The V and J genes are TRBV5-1 and TRBJ2-3; TRBD2 aligns across 8 bases. CDR3 length: 15 residues. Looked up from germline, CDR1 is SGHRS and CDR2 is YFSETQ. The V segment lost 4 bases and the J segment 6 bases; nucleotides outside the gene matches: 10. CDR3 loop: CASSVWGGGPDTQYF. In DNA form, the CDR3 reads TGCGCCAGCAGCGTATGGGGCGGGGGGCCTGATACGCAGTATTTT.

The V call is TRBV5-1, the J call TRBJ1-2; 8 bases are shared with TRBD1. Germline values: CDR1 SGHRS, CDR2 YFSETQ. This CDR3 comprises 15 residues. Trimming cost V 4 bases and J 3 bases; bases outside gene matches: 8. CDR3 coding DNA: TGCGCCAGCAGCCTCTGGACAGGGATGGACTATGGCTACACCTTC. It is translated as CASSLWTGMDYGYTF.

This clone was observed a single time. The CDR3 is CASSRTSGGPYNEQFF. CDR3 nucleotide sequence: TGTGCCAGCAGCCGGACTAGCGGGGGCCCCTACAATGAGCAGTTCTTC. V and J are TRBV11-1 and TRBJ2-1, with 13 positions matching TRBD2. The V gene's germline CDR1 is SGHAT and CDR2 FQDESV (reference sequence). V shed 5 bases, J shed 2 bases, and the junction held 3 bases outside the gene matches. The CDR3 length is 16 residues.

The sample holds one count of this clone. CDR3 DNA: TGCAGCGTCGATTTGCAGGGGTTCGCCGGGGAGCTGTTTTTT. Protein: CSVDLQGFAGELFF. The chain employs TRBV29-1 and TRBJ2-2; D might be TRBD1 (6 bases). This CDR3 is 14 amino acids long. Germline V CDR1 and CDR2: SQVTM, ANQGSEA. V shed 6 bases and J shed 6 bases, with 17 bases lying between them.

J is TRBJ2-3 and V is TRBV7-8; weak D call: TRBD1 (5 bases). Looked up from germline, CDR1 is SGHVS and CDR2 is FQNEAQ. V was pared by 5 bases and J by 6 bases, with 21 bases between. The CDR3 is 16 residues long. The CDR3 sequence: CASSRLARVSNDTQYF. The DNA of the CDR3 is TGTGCCAGCAGCCGTCTCGCCAGGGTGTCAAACGATACGCAGTATTTT.

J is TRBJ2-1 and V is TRBV10-3, with 7 bases that match TRBD1. Germline V CDR1 and CDR2: ENHRY, SYGVKD. The CDR3 has 13 residues. The V segment lost 11 bases and the J segment 0 bases; nucleotides outside the gene matches: 4. Written as DNA, the CDR3 is TGTGCCTCCCGGGACAGCTCCTACAATGAGCAGTTCTTC. This codes for CASRDSSYNEQFF.

Written as DNA, the CDR3 is TGTGCCAGCAGCTTAACGGGAGGGGGATCCTACAATGAGCAGTTCTTC. This translates into CASSLTGGGSYNEQFF. The chain combines TRBV7-3 with TRBJ2-1; weak D call: TRBD2 (7 bases). Trimming removed 0 bases from V and 1 base from J, with 10 bases in between. Germline CDR1 and CDR2: SGHTA and FQGTGA. CDR3 size: 16 residues. Complete variable domain (other parts from reference TRBV7-3 and TRBJ2-1): GAGVSQTPSNKVTEKGKYVELRCDPISGHTALYWYRQSLGQGPEFLIYFQGTGAADDSGLPNDRFFAVRPEGSVSTLKIQRTERGDSAVYLCASSLTGGGSYNEQFFGPGTRLTVL.

The CDR3: CASSLDYVTAAFF. Here the CDR3 DNA reads TGTGCCAGCAGCTTAGATTATGTGACAGCGGCTTTCTTT. V is TRBV7-9 and J is TRBJ1-1, with D possibly being TRBD1 (5 bases). V was shortened by 1 base and J by 11 bases, with 14 bases between the two germline ends. This CDR3 contains 13 residues. Per the germline V gene, CDR1 is SEHNR and CDR2 is FQNEAQ (reference sequence). The full variable domain, with the rest looked up from reference TRBV7-9 and TRBJ1-1, is DTGVSQNPRHKITKRGQNVTFRCDPISEHNRLYWYRQTLGQGPEFLTYFQNEAQLEKSRLLSDRFSAERPKGSFSTLEIQRTEQGDSAMYLCASSLDYVTAAFFGQGTRLTVV.